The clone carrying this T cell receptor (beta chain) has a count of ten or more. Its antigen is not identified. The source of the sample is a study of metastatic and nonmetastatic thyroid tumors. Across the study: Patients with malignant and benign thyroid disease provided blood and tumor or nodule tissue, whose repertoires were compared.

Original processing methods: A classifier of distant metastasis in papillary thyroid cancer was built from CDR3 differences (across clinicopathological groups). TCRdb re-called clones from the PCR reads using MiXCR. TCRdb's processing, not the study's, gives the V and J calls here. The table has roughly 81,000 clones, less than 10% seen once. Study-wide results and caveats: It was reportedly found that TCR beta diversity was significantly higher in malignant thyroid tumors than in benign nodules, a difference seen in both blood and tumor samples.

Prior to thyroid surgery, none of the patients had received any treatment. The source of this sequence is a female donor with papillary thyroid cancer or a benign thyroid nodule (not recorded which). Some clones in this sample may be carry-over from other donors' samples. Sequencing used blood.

Written as DNA, the CDR3 is TGTGCCAGCGTAAAGGAACAGACCTTCAATCAGCCCCAGCATTTT. Translated, it gives CASVKEQTFNQPQHF. The chain links TRBV2 to TRBJ1-5; D is uncertain. The CDR3 sequence is 15 residues long. Trimming stripped 8 bases from V and 3 bases from J, with 17 bases between. Looked up from germline, CDR1 is SNHLY and CDR2 is FYNNEI.